This TCR beta chain emerged from a study of beta chain features in type 1 diabetes. Overall study findings and caveats: Patients with Type 1 diabetes showed moderately but significantly shorter TCRB CDR3s in all four CD4+ subsets. Using cDNA template may skew counts toward highly expressing activated cells.

All of the isolated RNA was reverse transcribed, so expressed TCRB transcripts were sequenced. Generated by immunoSEQ multiplex PCR, the TCRdb table keeps only in-frame clones and is missing some. Among around 240,000 clones listed, 16% were seen once. J gave up 1 base and V 6 bases, and 18 bases lay outside the gene matches. The CDR3 spans 20 residues. Germline CDR1 is SGHNT and CDR2 is YYREEE (reference sequence). Notes on this clone: Its antigen is undetermined.

Cells sorted by CD45RO/CCR7/CD25/CD127/CD95/CD27 comprised CD4+ naive, central memory, regulatory and stem cell-like memory cells. Sequencing was carried out using naive CD4+ T cells from blood. J is TRBJ2-1 and V is TRBV5-4; the match to TRBD2 covers 11 bases. The sequence was collected from a man aged 25 to 40 with type 1 diabetes. The CDR3 loop reads CASTVGRLAGRRVSYNEQFF. As DNA, the CDR3 is TGTGCCAGCACCGTGGGACGACTAGCGGGAAGGAGGGTTTCCTACAATGAGCAGTTCTTC.